Presented here are 22 T cell receptor beta chains from one specimen sequenced in a study of Graves' ophthalmopathy and Graves' hyperthyroidism. RNA transcripts were the template, and TCR beta CDR3 regions were amplified from them. Scientists carried out first-round RT-PCR using HTBI primers and then a second-round multiplex PCR. One entry per CDR3 protein results from TCRdb running MiXCR on the multiplex PCR reads. The data show over a million distinct CDR3 sequences, 35% to 40% seen once. The sequenced sample was peripheral blood or thyroid tissue (not recorded which). These receptors all come from an adult man with Graves' hyperthyroidism.

This clonotype came up many times. The junction does not match germline at one end; this may be a read error. The chain combines TRBV7-9 with TRBJ2-5; the D gene is possibly TRBD2 (6 bases). The CDR3 runs 17 residues. Germline values: CDR1 SEHNR, CDR2 FQNEAQ (reference sequence). The CDR3 DNA reads as TGTGCCAGCAGCGGCTCGATACTCGCGGGGCGCCTTGTAGAGCCCGACTTC. Translation gives CASSGSILAGRLVEPDF.

The chain uses TRBV2 and TRBJ1-5; D remains unclear. CDR1 is SNHLY, CDR2 FYNNEI, per germline. Between the trimmed V and J ends, which lost 5 bases and 1 base, there was a span of 12 bases. This CDR3 has 15 residues. This CDR3 is CASSFGQISNQPQHF. The DNA for the CDR3 is TGTGCCAGCAGTTTTGGGCAGATAAGCAATCAGCCCCAGCATTTT.

This clonotype turned up a few times. The chain is built from TRBV6-1 and TRBJ2-6, with D uncertain. The V gene lost 5 bases and the J gene lost 4 bases, with 21 bases spanning the gap. CDR3 size: 18 residues. Germline CDR1 MNHNS, CDR2 SASEGT. Written as DNA, the CDR3 is TGTGCCAGCAGTTACTCGACATGGCGCGTAACAGGGGCCAACGTCCTGACTTTC. Translated: CASSYSTWRVTGANVLTF.

V is TRBV10-3 and J is TRBJ2-7; 8 positions match TRBD1. This CDR3 has 14 residues. Trimming took 7 bases from V and 4 from J; bases not matched to a gene: 9. Germline V gives CDR1 ENHRY, CDR2 SYGVKD. This CDR3 is CAIKGSGQGYEQYF. DNA of the CDR3: TGTGCCATCAAGGGCAGCGGACAGGGTTACGAGCAGTACTTC.

This clonotype was recorded at least ten times. J is TRBJ1-5 and V is TRBV19; D not resolved. The germline V gene encodes CDR1 LNHDA and CDR2 SQIVND (reference sequence). This CDR3 is built from 14 residues. V lost 5 bases to trimming and J lost 0 bases, with 8 bases between them. The CDR3 bases are TGTGCCAGTAGTTTCGGGAATAGCAATCAGCCCCAGCATTTT. Its protein is CASSFGNSNQPQHF. The entire variable domain, with the rest obtained from reference TRBV19 and TRBJ1-5, is as follows: DGGITQSPKYLFRKEGQNVTLSCEQNLNHDAMYWYRQDPGQGLRLIYYSQIVNDFQKGDIAEGYSVSREKKESFPLTVTSAQKNPTAFYLCASSFGNSNQPQHFGDGTRLSIL.

V is TRBV29-1 and J is TRBJ1-1, with a tentative D call TRBD1 (6 bases). The V and J ends lost 5 bases and 1 base respectively, with 11 bases between them. Germline V gene data show CDR1 as SQVTM and CDR2 as ANQGSEA. The CDR3 sequence is 13 residues long. CDR3 DNA sequence: TGCAGCGTTCTGACGGACAGGAACACTGAAGCTTTCTTT. Its protein is CSVLTDRNTEAFF. Together with reference TRBV29-1 and TRBJ1-1, the CDR3 gives the full variable domain: SAVISQKPSRDICQRGTSLTIQCQVDSQVTMMFWYRQQPGQSLTLIATANQGSEATYESGFVIDKFPISRPNLTFSTLTVSNMSPEDSSIYLCSVLTDRNTEAFFGQGTRLTVV.

This clonotype was detected ten times or more. The chain employs TRBV15 and TRBJ2-5; tentative D call: TRBD2 (5 bases). The ends were cut back, 0 bases at V and 2 bases at J, with 16 bases in the middle. Per the germline V gene, CDR1 is LNHNV and CDR2 is YYDKDF (reference sequence). The CDR3 loop spans 17 amino acids. Written as DNA, the CDR3 is TGTGCCACCAGCAGAGAGAGGGCCGGAGTCCCTCAAGAGACCCAGTACTTC. It specifies CATSRERAGVPQETQYF.

V and J are TRBV5-1 and TRBJ2-2; D not resolved. CDR1 and CDR2 (germline): SGHRS, YFSETQ. CDR3 length: 14 residues. V was trimmed by 0 bases and J by 4 bases, leaving 7 bases between them. The CDR3 sequence is CASSLDRTTGELFF. For the CDR3, the DNA is TGCGCCAGCAGCTTGGATCGGACCACCGGGGAGCTGTTTTTT.

J is TRBJ1-4 and V is TRBV2, with D perhaps matching TRBD1 (6 bases). Trimming cost V 5 bases and J 8 bases, with 18 bases left between them. The CDR3 sequence is 15 residues long. Germline V gene data show CDR1 as SNHLY and CDR2 as FYNNEI. The CDR3 reads CASSLDSYWKEKLFF. In DNA form, the CDR3 reads TGTGCCAGCAGTTTGGACAGTTATTGGAAGGAAAAACTGTTTTTT. Full variable domain (missing parts from reference TRBV2 and TRBJ1-4): EPEVTQTPSHQVTQMGQEVILRCVPISNHLYFYWYRQILGQKVEFLVSFYNNEISEKSEIFDDQFSVERPDGSNFTLKIRSTKLEDSAMYFCASSLDSYWKEKLFFGSGTQLSVL.

The chain is built from TRBV6-6 and TRBJ2-7; 8 bases agree with TRBD1. This CDR3 has 16 amino acids. V dropped 7 bases and J dropped 3; count of bases not matched to a gene: 14. Germline V CDR1 and CDR2: MNHNY, SVGAGI (reference sequence). The CDR3 nucleotides read TGTGCCAGCACCCTTACCCCCGGGACAGGCCACTACGAGCAGTACTTC. Translation gives CASTLTPGTGHYEQYF.

This clonotype occurred many times. The rearrangement links TRBV5-6 to TRBJ1-6; 7 bases align to TRBD1. V was pared by 4 bases and J by 8 bases, with 9 bases of the junction left unmatched. CDR1 and CDR2 (germline): SGHDT, YYEEEE. The CDR3 sequence is 15 residues long. The CDR3 DNA reads TGTGCCAGCAGCCCGACAGGGTTTGATTATTCACCCCTCCACTTT. It is translated as CASSPTGFDYSPLHF. The full variable domain, rest sourced from reference TRBV5-6 and TRBJ1-6, is DAGVTQSPTHLIKTRGQQVTLRCSPKSGHDTVSWYQQALGQGPQFIFQYYEEEERQRGNFPDRFSGHQFPNYSSELNVNALLLGDSALYLCASSPTGFDYSPLHFGNGTRLTVT.

V usage is TRBV7-3 and J usage is TRBJ1-4; 8 bases fit TRBD1. The CDR3 extends over 13 amino acids. V gave up 5 bases and J gave up 16 bases; unmatched junction bases: 12. The germline V gene has CDR1 SGHTA and CDR2 FQGTGA. CDR3 loop: CASSHRQGTNAFF. CDR3 DNA: TGTGCCAGCAGCCATCGACAGGGGACAAATGCGTTTTTT.

This clonotype was recorded many times. The CDR3 sequence is CAISERTGVGANVLTF. The CDR3 bases are TGTGCCATCAGTGAGAGGACAGGGGTTGGGGCCAACGTCCTGACTTTC. The genes are TRBV10-3 and TRBJ2-6; TRBD1 matches 9 bases. This CDR3 is 16 amino acids long. V trimming: 2 bases; J trimming: 3 bases; junction bases outside the gene matches: 2. Germline V gives CDR1 ENHRY, CDR2 SYGVKD.

V is TRBV9 and J is TRBJ2-3, with 8 bases identical to TRBD2. This CDR3 has 19 residues. V was clipped by 0 bases and J by 2 bases; unmatched bases: 14. Germline-derived CDR1 and CDR2 are SGDLS and YYNGEE. The CDR3 nucleotides are TGTGCCAGCAGCGTAGGTTTTGCGGGAGGTGGGAGTATCACAGATACGCAGTATTTT. Translating it yields CASSVGFAGGGSITDTQYF.

This sequence joins TRBV28 and TRBJ2-2; possibly TRBD1 or TRBD2 for D (5 bases each). The germline V gene has CDR1 MDHEN and CDR2 SYDVKM. V gave up 5 bases and J gave up 4 bases, with 14 bases separating them. The CDR3 extends over 15 amino acids. Written as DNA, the CDR3 is TGTGCCAGCAGTGCCGGGACCCAGAGCACCGGGGAGCTGTTTTTT. Translating it yields CASSAGTQSTGELFF.

This sequence joins TRBV29-1 and TRBJ2-6; possibly TRBD1 for D (7 bases). The CDR3 contains 20 residues. V was pared by 8 bases and J by 4 bases, with 33 bases between. CDR1 and CDR2 from the germline V gene are SQVTM and ANQGSEA. For the CDR3, the DNA is TGCAGCTCAGGGGGGTCAGGGGGAGATCTCAGAGGTTTCGGGGCCAACGTCCTGACTTTC. Its translation is CSSGGSGGDLRGFGANVLTF. The variable domain in full, completed from reference TRBV29-1 and TRBJ2-6, reads SAVISQKPSRDICQRGTSLTIQCQVDSQVTMMFWYRQQPGQSLTLIATANQGSEATYESGFVIDKFPISRPNLTFSTLTVSNMSPEDSSIYLCSSGGSGGDLRGFGANVLTFGAGSRLTVL.

At least ten counts were recorded for this clonotype. The gene calls are TRBV19 and TRBJ2-2; 8 bases agree with TRBD1. Germline CDR1 is LNHDA and CDR2 is SQIVND (reference sequence). J lost 4 bases, V lost 5 bases, and 3 bases had no gene match. The CDR3 extends over 14 amino acids. This CDR3 reads CASSPQGVTGELFF. CDR3 DNA sequence: TGTGCCAGTAGTCCACAGGGGGTCACCGGGGAGCTGTTTTTT.

The chain recombines TRBV13 with TRBJ2-7; 11 nucleotides align to TRBD2. Germline V gene lookup returns CDR1 PRHDT and CDR2 FYEKMQ (reference sequence). The junction had 10 bases not matched to a gene; V was cut back by 4 bases and J by 5 bases. This CDR3 is 16 amino acids long. The CDR3 is CASSSYTLAGGNEQYF. The CDR3 nucleotides are TGTGCCAGCAGCTCATATACCCTAGCGGGAGGTAACGAGCAGTACTTC.

The gene calls are TRBV29-1 and TRBJ1-2; 8 positions match TRBD1. Germline CDR1 SQVTM, CDR2 ANQGSEA. V shed 7 bases, J shed 7 bases, and the junction held 11 bases outside the gene matches. The CDR3 is 13 amino acids. The CDR3 DNA follows: TGCAGCGGTGCAGGGGGCCCCACCGGTGGCTACACCTTC. Protein product: CSGAGGPTGGYTF.

This clonotype has a count of ten or more. The chain recombines TRBV10-2 with TRBJ2-7, with D unresolved. Trimming left V 4 bases short and J 3 bases short, with 16 bases between. This CDR3 is 15 amino acids long. The germline V gene encodes CDR1 WSHSY and CDR2 SAAADI. The CDR3 region is CASSVRTPANYEQYF. The DNA for the CDR3 is TGCGCCAGCAGTGTGAGGACCCCGGCAAACTACGAGCAGTACTTC.

In the case of this clonotype: This may arise from a read error, as a much more abundant clone is one base away. The chain employs TRBV2 and TRBJ1-4; the D gene is possibly TRBD1 (6 bases). Germline V gene sequence: CDR1 SNHLY, CDR2 FYNNEI. The CDR3 totals 13 residues. The ends were cut back, 8 bases at V and 5 bases at J, with 12 bases in the middle. DNA of the CDR3: TGTGCCAGCGGGGGCCAGAGGAATGAAAAACTGTTTTTT. Encoded protein: CASGGQRNEKLFF.

Comment on this clonotype: This may arise from a read error, as a much more abundant clone is one base away. The chain recombines TRBV7-9 with TRBJ2-7; D is uncertain. CDR1 and CDR2 from the germline V gene are SEHNR and FQNEAQ (reference sequence). CDR3 length: 13 residues. Trimming left V 4 bases short and J 6 bases short, with 13 bases between. The chain's CDR3 is CASSSAQAAEQYF. CDR3 bases: TGTGCCAGCAGCTCAGCCCAGGCGGCCGAGCAGTACTTC.